Only one count was recorded for the clone carrying this T cell receptor beta chain. What it binds is not known. The record originates from a study of naive and memory T cell subsets. Study-level points and caveats: From naive to CM, EM and EMRA, diversity decreased and Gini increased. Over 85% of naive TCR sequences appeared only once, unlike memory subsets.

Two oligonucleotides, mixed equimolar, formed the beta constant-region primer covering TRBC1 and TRBC2. Four rounds of PCR amplified the ligated cDNA using nested alpha and beta constant-region primers plus SP2. One entry per CDR3 protein, called by TCRdb with MiXCR from the UMI-ligation and nested PCR reads. Here the sample spans 95,000 to 150,000 distinct CDR3 sequences, 35% to 40% being singletons. CDR1 and CDR2 (germline): DFQATT, SNEGSKA (reference sequence). This CDR3 is built from 14 residues. The V gene lost 5 bases and the J gene lost 0 bases, with 13 bases spanning the gap. The genes are TRBV20-1 and TRBJ1-1; TRBD1 might be the D (6 bases). Sequences were obtained from central memory CD4+ T cells from blood. The receptor's source is a human donor in good health. CDR3 nucleotide sequence: TGCAGTGCTGACAGTAGGGGGGTGAACACTGAAGCTTTCTTT. It specifies CSADSRGVNTEAFF.